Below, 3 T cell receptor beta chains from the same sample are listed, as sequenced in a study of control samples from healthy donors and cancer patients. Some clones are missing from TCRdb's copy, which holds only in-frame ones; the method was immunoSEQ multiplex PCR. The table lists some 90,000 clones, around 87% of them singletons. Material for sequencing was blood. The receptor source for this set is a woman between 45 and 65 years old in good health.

Here the CDR3 DNA reads TGTGCCACCAGCAGAGGGCATTCACCCCTCCACTTT. This sequence encodes CATSRGHSPLHF. The chain couples TRBV15 to TRBJ1-6; D uncertain. CDR3 length: 12 amino acids. CDR1 is LNHNV, CDR2 YYDKDF, per germline (reference sequence). V gave up 1 base and J gave up 8 bases, with 3 bases separating them.

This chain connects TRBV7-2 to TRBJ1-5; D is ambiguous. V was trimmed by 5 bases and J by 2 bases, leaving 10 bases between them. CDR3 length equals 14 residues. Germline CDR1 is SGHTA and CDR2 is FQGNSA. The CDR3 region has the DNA TGTGCCAGCAGCCCGGGTCTCGGCAATCAGCCCCAGCATTTT. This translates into CASSPGLGNQPQHF.

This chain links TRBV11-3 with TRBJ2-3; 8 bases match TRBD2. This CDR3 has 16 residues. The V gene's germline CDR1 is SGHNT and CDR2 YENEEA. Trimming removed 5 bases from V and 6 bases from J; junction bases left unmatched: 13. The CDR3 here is CASSGRGGRLSDTQYF. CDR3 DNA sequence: TGTGCCAGCAGCGGGAGAGGCGGGAGGCTTTCGGATACGCAGTATTTT.